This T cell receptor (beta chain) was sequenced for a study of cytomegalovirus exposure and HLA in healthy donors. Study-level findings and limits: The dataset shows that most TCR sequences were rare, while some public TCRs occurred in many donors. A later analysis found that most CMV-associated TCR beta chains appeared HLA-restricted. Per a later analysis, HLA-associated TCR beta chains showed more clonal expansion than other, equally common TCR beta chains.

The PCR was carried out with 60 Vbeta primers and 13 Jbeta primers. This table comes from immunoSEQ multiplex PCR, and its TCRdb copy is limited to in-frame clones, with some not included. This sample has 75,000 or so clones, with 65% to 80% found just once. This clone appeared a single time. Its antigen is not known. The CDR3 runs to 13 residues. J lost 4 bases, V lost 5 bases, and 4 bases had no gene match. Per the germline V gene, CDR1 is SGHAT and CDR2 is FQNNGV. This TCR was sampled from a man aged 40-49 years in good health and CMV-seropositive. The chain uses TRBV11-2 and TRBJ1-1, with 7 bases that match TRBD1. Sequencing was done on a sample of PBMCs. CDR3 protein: CASSPSGGTEAFF. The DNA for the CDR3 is TGTGCCAGCAGCCCGTCAGGGGGCACTGAAGCTTTCTTT.